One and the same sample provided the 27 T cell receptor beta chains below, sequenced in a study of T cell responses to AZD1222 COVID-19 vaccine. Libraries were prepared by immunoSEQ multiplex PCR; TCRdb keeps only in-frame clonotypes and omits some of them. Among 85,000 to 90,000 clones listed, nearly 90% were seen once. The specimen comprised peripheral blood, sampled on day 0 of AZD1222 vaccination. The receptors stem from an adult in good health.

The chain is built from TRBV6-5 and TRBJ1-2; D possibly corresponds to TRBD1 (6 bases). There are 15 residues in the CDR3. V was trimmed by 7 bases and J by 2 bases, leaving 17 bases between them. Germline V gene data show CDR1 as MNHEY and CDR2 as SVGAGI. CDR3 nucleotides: TGTGCCAGCAACAGAATCCAAACAGGGAACTATGGCTACACCTTC. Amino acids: CASNRIQTGNYGYTF.

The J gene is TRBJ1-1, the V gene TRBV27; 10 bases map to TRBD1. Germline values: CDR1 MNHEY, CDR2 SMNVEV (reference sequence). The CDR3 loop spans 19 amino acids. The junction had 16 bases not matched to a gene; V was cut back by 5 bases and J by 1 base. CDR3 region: CASSMDRGKGAPENTEAFF. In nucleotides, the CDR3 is TGTGCCAGCAGTATGGACAGGGGGAAAGGGGCCCCTGAGAACACTGAAGCTTTCTTT.

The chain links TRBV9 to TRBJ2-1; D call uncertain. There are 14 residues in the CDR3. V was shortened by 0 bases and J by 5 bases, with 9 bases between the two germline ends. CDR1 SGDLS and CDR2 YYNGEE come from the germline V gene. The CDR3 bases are TGTGCCAGCAGCGTAGGGACGAGAAACAATGAGCAGTTCTTC. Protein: CASSVGTRNNEQFF.

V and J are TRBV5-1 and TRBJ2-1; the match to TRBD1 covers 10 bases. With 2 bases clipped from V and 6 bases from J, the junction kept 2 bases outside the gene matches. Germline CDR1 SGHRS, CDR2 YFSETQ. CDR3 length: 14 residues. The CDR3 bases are TGCGCCAGCAGCTTTGGACAGGGGGTCAATGAGCAGTTCTTC. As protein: CASSFGQGVNEQFF.

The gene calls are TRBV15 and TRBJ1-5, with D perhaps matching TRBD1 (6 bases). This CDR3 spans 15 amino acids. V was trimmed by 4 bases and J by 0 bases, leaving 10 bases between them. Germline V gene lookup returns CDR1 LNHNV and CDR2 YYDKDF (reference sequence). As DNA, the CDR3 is TGTGCCACCAGCACAGGGGTTTATAGCAATCAGCCCCAGCATTTT. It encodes CATSTGVYSNQPQHF.

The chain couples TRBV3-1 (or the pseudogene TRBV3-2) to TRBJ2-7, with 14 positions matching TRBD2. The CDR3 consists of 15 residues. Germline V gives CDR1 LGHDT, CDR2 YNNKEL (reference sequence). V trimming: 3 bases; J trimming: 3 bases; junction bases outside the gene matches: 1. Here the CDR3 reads CASSHGTSGSYEQYF. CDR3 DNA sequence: TGTGCCAGCAGCCACGGGACTAGCGGGAGCTACGAGCAGTACTTC.

This chain's CDR3 is CAWTEGSGANVLTF. Written as DNA, the CDR3 is TGTGCCTGGACCGAGGGCTCTGGGGCCAACGTCCTGACTTTC. The chain uses TRBV30 and TRBJ2-6, with D possibly being TRBD2 (5 bases). Germline V gene data show CDR1 as GTSNPN and CDR2 as SVGIG (reference sequence). The CDR3 totals 14 residues. V gave up 4 bases and J gave up 0 bases, with 7 bases separating them. The full variable domain, its missing parts supplied by reference TRBV30 and TRBJ2-6, is SQTIHQWPATLVQPVGSPLSLECTVEGTSNPNLYWYRQAAGRGLQLLFYSVGIGQISSEVPQNLSASRPQDRQFILSSKKLLLSDSGFYLCAWTEGSGANVLTFGAGSRLTVL.

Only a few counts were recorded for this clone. This chain's CDR3 is CASSLDRDSPLHF. CDR3 in DNA: TGCGCCAGCAGCTTGGACAGGGATTCACCCCTCCACTTT. This sequence joins TRBV5-1 and TRBJ1-6; possibly TRBD1 for D (6 bases). The CDR3 contains 13 residues. With 0 bases removed from V and 8 bases from J, the gap between germline ends came to 6 bases. Germline V gives CDR1 SGHRS, CDR2 YFSETQ.

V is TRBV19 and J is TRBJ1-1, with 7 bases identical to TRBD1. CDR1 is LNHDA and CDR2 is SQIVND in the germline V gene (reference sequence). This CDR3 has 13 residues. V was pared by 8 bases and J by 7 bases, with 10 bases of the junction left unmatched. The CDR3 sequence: CASSDRDGGEAFF. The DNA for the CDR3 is TGTGCCAGTTCTGACAGGGACGGAGGTGAAGCTTTCTTT.

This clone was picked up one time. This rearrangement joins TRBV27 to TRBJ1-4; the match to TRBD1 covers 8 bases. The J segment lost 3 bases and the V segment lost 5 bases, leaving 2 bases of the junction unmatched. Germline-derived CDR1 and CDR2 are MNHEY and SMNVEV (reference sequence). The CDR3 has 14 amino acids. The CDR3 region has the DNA TGTGCCAGCAGTCTGGACAGGGCTAATGAAAAACTGTTTTTT. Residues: CASSLDRANEKLFF.

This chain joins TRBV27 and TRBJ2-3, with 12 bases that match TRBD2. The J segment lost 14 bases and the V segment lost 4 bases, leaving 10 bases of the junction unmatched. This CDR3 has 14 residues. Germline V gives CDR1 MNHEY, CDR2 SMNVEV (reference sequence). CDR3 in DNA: TGTGCCAGCAGTTCTAGACTAGCGGGGGACGCGGGGTATTTT. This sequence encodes CASSSRLAGDAGYF.

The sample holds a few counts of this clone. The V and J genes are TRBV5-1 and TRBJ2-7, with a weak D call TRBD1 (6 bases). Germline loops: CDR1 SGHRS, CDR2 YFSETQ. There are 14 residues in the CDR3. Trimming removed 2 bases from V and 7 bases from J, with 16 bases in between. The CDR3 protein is CASSFRTAPVEQYF. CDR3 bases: TGCGCCAGCAGCTTCCGGACAGCCCCCGTTGAGCAGTACTTC. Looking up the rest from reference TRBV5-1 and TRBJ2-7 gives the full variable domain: KAGVTQTPRYLIKTRGQQVTLSCSPISGHRSVSWYQQTPGQGLQFLFEYFSETQRNKGNFPGRFSGRQFSNSRSEMNVSTLELGDSALYLCASSFRTAPVEQYFGPGTRLTVT.

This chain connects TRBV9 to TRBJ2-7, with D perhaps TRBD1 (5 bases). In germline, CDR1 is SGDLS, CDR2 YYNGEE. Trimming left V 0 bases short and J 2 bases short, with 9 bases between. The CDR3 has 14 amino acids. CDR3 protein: CASSVAEGAYEQYF. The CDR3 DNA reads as TGTGCCAGCAGCGTAGCAGAAGGGGCCTACGAGCAGTACTTC.

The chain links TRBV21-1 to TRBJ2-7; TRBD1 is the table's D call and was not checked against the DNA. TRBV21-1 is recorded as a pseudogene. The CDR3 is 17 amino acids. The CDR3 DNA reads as TGTGCCAGCAGCAGGGCCTTCCACGGACAGGGGAATAGCGAGCAGTACTTC. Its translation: CASSRAFHGQGNSEQYF.

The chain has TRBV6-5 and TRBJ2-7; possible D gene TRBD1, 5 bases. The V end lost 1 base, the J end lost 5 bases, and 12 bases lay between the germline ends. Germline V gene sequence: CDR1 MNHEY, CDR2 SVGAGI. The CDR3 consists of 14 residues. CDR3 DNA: TGTGCCAGCAGTTACTACAGGAACGGCAACGAGCAGTACTTC. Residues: CASSYYRNGNEQYF.

In DNA, the CDR3 is TGTGCCAGCAGCTCCTCTAGCATGGGTGAGCAGTTCTTC. It translates to CASSSSSMGEQFF. The rearrangement uses TRBV7-9 and TRBJ2-1; perhaps TRBD2 as D (5 bases). The CDR3 has 13 amino acids. V lost 4 bases and J 9 bases, leaving 13 bases between the germline ends. Per the germline V gene, CDR1 is SEHNR and CDR2 is FQNEAQ (reference sequence). Together with reference TRBV7-9 and TRBJ2-1, the CDR3 gives the full variable domain: DTGVSQNPRHKITKRGQNVTFRCDPISEHNRLYWYRQTLGQGPEFLTYFQNEAQLEKSRLLSDRFSAERPKGSFSTLEIQRTEQGDSAMYLCASSSSSMGEQFFGPGTRLTVL.

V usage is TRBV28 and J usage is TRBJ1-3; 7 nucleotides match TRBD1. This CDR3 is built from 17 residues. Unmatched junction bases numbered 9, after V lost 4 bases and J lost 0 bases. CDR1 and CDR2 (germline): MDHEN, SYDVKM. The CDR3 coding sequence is TGTGCCAGCAGTTCCTTCCCGGGACAGACCTCTGGAAACACCATATATTTT. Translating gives CASSSFPGQTSGNTIYF.

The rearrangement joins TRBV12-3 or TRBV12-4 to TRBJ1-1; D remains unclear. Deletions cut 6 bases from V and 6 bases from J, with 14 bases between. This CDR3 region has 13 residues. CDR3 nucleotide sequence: TGTGCCAGCAGCGGGAGTTTAGGCGCTGAAGCTTTCTTT. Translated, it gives CASSGSLGAEAFF.

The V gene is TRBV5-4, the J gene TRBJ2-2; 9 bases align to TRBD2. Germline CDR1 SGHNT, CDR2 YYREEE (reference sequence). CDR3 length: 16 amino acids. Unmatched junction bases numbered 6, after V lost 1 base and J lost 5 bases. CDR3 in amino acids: CASSLPGGRETGELFF. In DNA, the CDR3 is TGTGCCAGCAGCTTGCCTGGCGGGAGGGAGACCGGGGAGCTGTTTTTT.

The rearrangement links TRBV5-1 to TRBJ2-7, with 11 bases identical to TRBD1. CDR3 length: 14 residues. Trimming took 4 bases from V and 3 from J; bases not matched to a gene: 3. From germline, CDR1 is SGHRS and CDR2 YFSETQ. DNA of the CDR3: TGCGCCAGCAGCATGGGACAGGGGGACTACGAGCAGTACTTC. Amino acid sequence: CASSMGQGDYEQYF.

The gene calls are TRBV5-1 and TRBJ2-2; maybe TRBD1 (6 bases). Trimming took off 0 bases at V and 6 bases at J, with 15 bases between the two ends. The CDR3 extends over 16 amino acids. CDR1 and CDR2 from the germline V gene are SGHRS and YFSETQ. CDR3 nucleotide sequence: TGCGCCAGCAGCTTGGGTGTCCAGGGGAGTGCCGGGGAGCTGTTTTTT. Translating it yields CASSLGVQGSAGELFF.

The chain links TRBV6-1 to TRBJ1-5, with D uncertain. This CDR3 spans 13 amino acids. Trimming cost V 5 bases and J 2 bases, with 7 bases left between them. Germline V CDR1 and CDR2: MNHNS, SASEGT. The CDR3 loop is CASSLARNQPQHF. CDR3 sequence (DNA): TGTGCCAGCAGTTTAGCCCGCAATCAGCCCCAGCATTTT.

The CDR3, as DNA: TGCGCCAGCAGCTATGACACAGATACGCAGTATTTT. Protein product: CASSYDTDTQYF. This chain links TRBV5-1 with TRBJ2-3; D is ambiguous. V dropped 3 bases and J dropped 2 bases, with 4 bases sitting between them. The germline V gene encodes CDR1 SGHRS and CDR2 YFSETQ. The CDR3 spans 12 residues.

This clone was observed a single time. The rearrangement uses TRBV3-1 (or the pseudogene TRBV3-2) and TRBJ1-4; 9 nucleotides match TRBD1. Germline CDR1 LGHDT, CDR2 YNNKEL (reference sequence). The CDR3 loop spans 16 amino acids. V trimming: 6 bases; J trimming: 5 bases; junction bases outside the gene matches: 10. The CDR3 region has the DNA TGTGCCAGCAGGCACATGCGGACAGGGGAGAATGAAAAACTGTTTTTT. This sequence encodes CASRHMRTGENEKLFF.

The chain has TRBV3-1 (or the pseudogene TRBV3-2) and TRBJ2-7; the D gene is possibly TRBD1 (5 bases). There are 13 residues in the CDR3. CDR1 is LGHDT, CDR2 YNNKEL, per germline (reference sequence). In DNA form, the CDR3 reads TGTGCTACATCCAGGGCAGGCTCCTACGAGCAGTACTTC. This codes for CATSRAGSYEQYF.

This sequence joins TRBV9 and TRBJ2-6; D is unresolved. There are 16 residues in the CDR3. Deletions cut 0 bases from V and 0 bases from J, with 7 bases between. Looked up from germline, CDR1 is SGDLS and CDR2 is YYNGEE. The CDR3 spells CASSVEARSGANVLTF. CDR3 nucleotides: TGTGCCAGCAGCGTAGAGGCTCGCTCTGGGGCCAACGTCCTGACTTTC.

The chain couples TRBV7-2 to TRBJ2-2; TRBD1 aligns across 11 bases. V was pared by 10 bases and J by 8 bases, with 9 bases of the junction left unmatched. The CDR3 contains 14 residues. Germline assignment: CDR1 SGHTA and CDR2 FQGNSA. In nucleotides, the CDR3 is TGTGCCAACTCCCGGGACAGGGGGAGAGGGGAGCTGTTTTTT. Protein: CANSRDRGRGELFF. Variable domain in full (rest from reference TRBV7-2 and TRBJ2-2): GAGVSQSPSNKVTEKGKDVELRCDPISGHTALYWYRQSLGQGLEFLIYFQGNSAPDKSGLPSDRFSAERTGGSVSTLTIQRTQQEDSAVYLCANSRDRGRGELFFGEGSRLTVL.